What follows are 5 T cell receptor beta chains derived from one specimen sequenced in a study of CD8+CD57+ T cells in acquired aplastic anemia. Both TCR beta VDJ combination and CDR3 sequence profiling were carried out. Genomic DNA was the template for this profiling. TCRdb re-derived calls from the reads in MiXCR, one entry per CDR3 protein. The table records fewer than 250,000 distinct CDR3 sequences, about 44% of them present only once. Flow cytometry had shown expanded CD8+CD57+ cells in the patients chosen for sequencing. Sequenced sample: sorted CD4+, CD8+, or CD8+CD57+ T cells (not recorded which) from PBMCs. The receptors here all came from a human donor with aplastic anemia.

The rearrangement uses TRBV12-5 and TRBJ2-3; 13 bases are a match to TRBD2. Germline V gene lookup returns CDR1 LGHNT and CDR2 FRNRAP. The CDR3 runs 18 residues. V trimming: 4 bases; J trimming: 4 bases; junction bases outside the gene matches: 11. CDR3 nucleotides: TGTGCTAGTGGTTCCACCCTAACTAGCGGGAGGGCCCCAGATACGCAGTATTTT. Translation: CASGSTLTSGRAPDTQYF.

About this clonotype: A single base separates this from a much larger clone, so it may be a read error. The chain employs TRBV6-1 and TRBJ2-7; TRBD1 is a possible D gene (6 bases). This CDR3 is built from 16 residues. Looked up from germline, CDR1 is MNHNS and CDR2 is SASEGT. CDR3 in DNA: TGTGCCAGCAGTGAAAGTGGGGGCTCCGGTTCCTACGAGCGGTACTTC. As protein: CASSESGGSGSYERYF.

Many counts were recorded for this clonotype. The gene calls are TRBV6-5 and TRBJ1-1; 11 positions match TRBD1. V was pared by 5 bases and J by 3 bases, with 2 bases of the junction left unmatched. CDR3 length: 14 residues. Per germline, CDR1 MNHEY and CDR2 SVGAGI. In DNA form, the CDR3 reads TGTGCCAGCAGTGAGGGACAGGGGGACACTGAAGCTTTCTTT. Protein product: CASSEGQGDTEAFF.

The chain carries TRBV2 and TRBJ1-2, with 9 bases fitting TRBD1. V lost 6 bases to trimming and J lost 7 bases; unmatched junction nucleotides: 18. Germline V gene lookup returns CDR1 SNHLY and CDR2 FYNNEI. The CDR3 extends over 17 amino acids. This CDR3 is CASSPSRLGGTGIGYTF. The CDR3 DNA reads TGTGCCAGCAGCCCGTCTAGGTTGGGGGGGACAGGGATTGGCTACACCTTC.

In this sample, this clonotype turned up many times. J is TRBJ2-5 and V is TRBV7-9; D is perhaps TRBD1 or TRBD2 (6 bases each). V lost 5 bases and J lost 4, with 23 bases in between. CDR3 length equals 17 residues. Germline V gene data show CDR1 as SEHNR and CDR2 as FQNEAQ (reference sequence). CDR3 DNA: TGTGCCAGCAGCCCGTTTGGATGGGGGCGGGAAGGAGAGACCCAGTACTTC. This gives the protein CASSPFGWGREGETQYF.